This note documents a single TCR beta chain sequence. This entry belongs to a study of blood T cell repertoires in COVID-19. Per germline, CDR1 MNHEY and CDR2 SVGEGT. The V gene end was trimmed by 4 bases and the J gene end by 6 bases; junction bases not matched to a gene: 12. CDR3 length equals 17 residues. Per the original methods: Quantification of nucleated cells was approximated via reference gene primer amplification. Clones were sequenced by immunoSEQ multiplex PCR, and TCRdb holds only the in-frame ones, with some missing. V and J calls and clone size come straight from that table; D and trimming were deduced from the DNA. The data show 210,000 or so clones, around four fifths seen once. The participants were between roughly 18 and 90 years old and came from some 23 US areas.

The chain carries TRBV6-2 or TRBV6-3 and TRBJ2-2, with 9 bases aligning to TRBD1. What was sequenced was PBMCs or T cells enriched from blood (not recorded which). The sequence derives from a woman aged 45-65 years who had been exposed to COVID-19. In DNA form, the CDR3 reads TGTGCCAGCAGTTCCCTCCGTAGGACAGGGGAGTCCGGGGAGCTGTTTTTT. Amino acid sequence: CASSSLRRTGESGELFF.